This T cell receptor beta chain appears in the sequencing data of a study of spatial heterogeneity in lung cancer (dated 2019 in TCRdb). In the study overall: Beta-chain transcripts were consistently detected in greater numbers than alpha-chain transcripts, which likely reflects a higher abundance of beta-chain transcripts. In tumor regions, TCR transcript counts showed a strong correlation with a T cell transcriptional module score derived from matched bulk RNA-seq. In the raw uncorrected reads, each unique combination of TCR and UMI appeared on average more than ten times. TCR alpha and beta repertoires were quantitatively compared across multiple tumor regions, matched nontumor lung and blood in non-small cell lung cancer. Nonsynonymous mutation counts, determined by whole-exome sequencing of tumor tissue, were related to features of the TCR repertoire. Both alpha and beta chains were TCR-sequenced in around 230 tumor regions, fewer than 80 matched nontumor lung samples and roughly 50 PBMC samples obtained at surgery. What the work shows at the level of the full study, not this receptor alone: Estimated TCR-seq coverage of tumor T cells was only roughly 7% for alpha chains and approximately 14% for beta chains. Counts of ubiquitous and regional expanded TCRs were found to correlate with counts of ubiquitous and regional nonsynonymous mutations, respectively. The tumor nonsynonymous mutation count correlated with the number of expanded alpha and beta TCRs within the tumor. Confirming at a functional level the hypothesis that regional TCRs recognize regional mutations was considered to require additional single-cell paired TCR alpha and beta sequencing.

Taken with the paper, the label for time point translates to: sample taken at primary tumor resection. The donors were 60 to 80 patients from the lung TRACERx cohort who had early-stage, untreated non-small cell lung cancer. Without any cell sorting, TCR sequencing was performed on whole RNA extracted either from tumor and nontumor lung tissue or from cryopreserved PBMC samples. Only patients for whom sufficient RNA was available from at least two tumor regions were selected for TCR sequencing. Before selection, tumor and adjacent nontumor lung specimens were reviewed by a lung pathologist. From the cysteine through the phenylalanine, the CDR3 covers 17 amino acids. CDR3 DNA is the only sequence kept; it has 51 bases, read in frame from the first base. After removal of 1 base from V and 5 bases from J, the junction retains 10 bases not matched to a gene. Per the germline V gene (reference sequence), LGHDT is the CDR1 and YNNKEL is the CDR2.

Libraries were prepared through 5' RACE. Sequencing was carried out with a NextSeq 500. To allow correction of PCR and sequencing errors, the TCR library protocol tagged every TCR cDNA molecule with a unique molecular identifier. Per the authors' processing: Decombinator tools were used for TCR identification, UMI-based error correction and CDR3 extraction. TCRs above a frequency of 2 per 1,000, corresponding to the top 1% of the tumor frequency distribution, were defined as expanded. Expanded tumor TCRs were classed as regional if statistically deemed absent (corrected P<0.05) from at least one tumor region, otherwise ubiquitous. Each repertoire was subsampled 100 times to 5,000 TCRs, after which Renyi diversity was computed with the R vegan package. CDR3 similarity networks were constructed using string-kernel similarity of amino acid triplets, with links drawn between CDR3s whose pairwise similarity was above 0.82. TCRdb cleaned the public reads at Q25 with fastp, built clones with MiXCR and kept in-frame beta chains. Rows are unified per CDR3 protein, each entry keeping the most common DNA and genes. TCRdb, rather than the study authors, made the V and J calls. The sample yields about 1,600 distinct CDR3 sequences; about 19% were counted once. The ten largest clones represent 21% of the sample.

This clonotype is medium-sized (0.01 to 0.1%) in terms of sample share. The antigen this receptor binds is unknown. Base qualities are missing; no much larger clone stands one base away. Sequenced material: lung tumor tissue, taken at surgery. This sequence uses TRBV3-1 and TRBJ2-7, with 11 junctional bases fitting TRBD2. The source is a male donor with early-stage non-small cell lung cancer. In nucleotides, the sequence is TGTGCCAGCAGCCAAGGGACTAGCGGGCTCAGAGCGCACGAGCAGTACTTC. It translates to CASSQGTSGLRAHEQYF.